These T cell receptor beta chains were read from a single sample in a study of CD8 T cells in Susac syndrome. TCRdb ran MiXCR on the immunoSEQ multiplex PCR reads and lists one entry per CDR3 protein. The table shows hundreds of thousands of distinct CDR3 sequences, with approximately 94% occurring only once. Sequenced sample: CD4+ T cells from PBMCs. These receptor sequences come from a human donor with Susac syndrome. Each CDR3 is given with its conserved first and last residue. Fields, in order: J gene, D gene, V gene, clone size, CDR3 protein, CDR3 DNA. The D gene is left open where the match is weak. Some rows mark clone size as missing; the rest say once, few, many or name a class of expanded clone.

TRBJ2-1 TRBD1 TRBV20-1 NA CSASRPRQGSGNEQFF TGCAGTGCTAGCAGGCCTAGACAGGGCTCTGGCAATGAGCAGTTCTTC
TRBJ1-1 NA TRBV20-1 NA CSALNQGWTEAFF TGCAGTGCCCTAAACCAGGGGTGGACTGAAGCTTTCTTT
TRBJ2-1 TRBD1 TRBV6-5 NA CASSYHLGQGARNEQFF TGTGCCAGCAGTTACCACTTGGGACAGGGGGCTCGGAATGAGCAGTTCTTC
TRBJ1-3 NA TRBV9 NA CASSVSLTGNTIYF TGTGCCAGCAGCGTATCGCTGACTGGAAACACCATATATTTT
TRBJ2-1 NA TRBV3-1 once CASSLPGEDAGNEQFF TGTGCCAGCAGCCTCCCAGGAGAGGACGCGGGAAATGAGCAGTTCTTC
TRBJ1-5 TRBD1 TRBV7-4 NA CASSPTWDRGSHGGQPQHF TGTGCCAGCAGCCCGACCTGGGACAGGGGGTCTCATGGAGGGCAGCCCCAGCATTTT
TRBJ2-3 NA TRBV2 NA CASSLDRSSTDTQYF TGTGCCAGCAGCCTCGACAGGAGCAGCACAGATACGCAGTATTTT
TRBJ2-7 NA TRBV6-5 NA CASSYSGELYEQYF TGTGCCAGCAGTTATTCTGGGGAGCTCTACGAGCAGTACTTC
TRBJ1-6 NA TRBV6-2/TRBV6-3 NA CASSFGHLNNSPLHF TGTGCCAGCAGTTTCGGACATTTAAATAATTCACCCCTCCACTTT
TRBJ2-5 TRBD2 TRBV7-7 NA CASSLGLPETQYF TGTGCTAGCAGCCTGGGACTACCTGAGACCCAGTACTTC
TRBJ2-7 NA TRBV2 NA CASSEGQGYYEQYF TGTGCCAGCAGTGAAGGGCAGGGGTACTACGAGCAGTACTTC
TRBJ1-6 TRBD1 TRBV28 NA CASKMGQPDSPLHF TGTGCCAGCAAAATGGGACAGCCAGATTCACCCCTCCACTTT
TRBJ1-1 NA TRBV30 NA CAWNNRANTEAFF TGTGCCTGGAACAACAGGGCGAACACTGAAGCTTTCTTT
TRBJ2-1 NA TRBV4-2 once CASSQVAGQAYNEQFF TGTGCCAGCAGCCAAGTGGCAGGGCAGGCCTACAATGAGCAGTTCTTC
TRBJ1-1 TRBD1 TRBV29-1 NA CSARTGGVTEAFF TGCAGCGCCCGGACAGGGGGGGTCACTGAAGCTTTCTTT
TRBJ2-7 TRBD1 TRBV27 NA CASWTGGSYEQYF TGTGCCAGTTGGACAGGGGGGTCCTACGAGCAGTACTTC
TRBJ2-7 NA TRBV12-3/TRBV12-4 NA CASTKGALAVPYEQYF TGTGCCAGCACCAAGGGGGCACTAGCGGTTCCCTACGAGCAGTACTTC
TRBJ2-3 NA TRBV12-3/TRBV12-4 NA CASRPDRSTDTQYF TGTGCCAGCAGACCAGACAGGAGCACAGATACGCAGTATTTT
TRBJ1-6 NA TRBV23-1 NA CASSRAVNTGESPLHF TGCGCCAGCAGTCGGGCAGTCAATACCGGGGAGTCACCCCTCCACTTT
TRBJ1-6 NA TRBV20-1 NA CSARTAGRNSPLHF TGCAGTGCTAGGACGGCAGGCCGGAATTCACCCCTCCACTTT
TRBJ1-4 NA TRBV29-1 NA CSVATRVATNEKLFF TGCAGCGTAGCGACCAGGGTTGCAACTAATGAAAAACTGTTTTTT
TRBJ2-3 NA TRBV7-7 NA CASSLNREDTQYF TGTGCTAGCAGCCTTAACAGGGAAGATACGCAGTATTTT
TRBJ2-7 TRBD2 TRBV20-1 NA CSARDRTSGGSHEQYF TGCAGTGCTAGAGATCGGACTAGCGGGGGGAGCCACGAGCAGTACTTC
TRBJ2-7 NA TRBV3-1 NA CASSQDMSTREQYF TGTGCCAGCAGCCAAGATATGAGTACTCGGGAGCAGTACTTC
TRBJ1-2 NA TRBV10-3 once CAISEGGYYGYTF TGTGCCATCAGTGAGGGGGGATACTATGGCTACACCTTC
TRBJ2-5 TRBD2 TRBV28 NA CASRTSGGKETQYF TGTGCCAGCCGGACTAGCGGGGGGAAAGAGACCCAGTACTTC
TRBJ2-5 TRBD2 TRBV24-1 NA CATSDVGLAGLETQYF TGTGCCACCAGTGATGTTGGGCTAGCGGGGTTGGAGACCCAGTACTTC
TRBJ2-1 NA TRBV10-3 NA CAISEQEGTTNNEQFF TGTGCCATCAGTGAACAGGAAGGAACAACCAACAATGAGCAGTTCTTC
TRBJ1-1 NA TRBV30 NA CAWSRGGSEGTEAFF TGTGCCTGGAGCCGAGGGGGGAGTGAGGGCACTGAAGCTTTCTTT
TRBJ1-6 NA TRBV7-9 NA CASSPAGSSYNSPLHF TGTGCCAGCAGCCCAGCGGGCAGCTCCTATAATTCACCCCTCCACTTT
TRBJ2-2 TRBD1 TRBV5-1 NA CASSRGQGVSGELFF TGCGCCAGCAGCAGGGGACAGGGGGTATCCGGGGAGCTGTTTTTT
TRBJ2-7 TRBD1 TRBV5-4 NA CASSAGQVTEQYF TGTGCCAGCAGCGCGGGACAGGTAACCGAGCAGTACTTC
TRBJ2-3 TRBD1 TRBV4-3 NA CASSQDVGTGVGDTQYF TGCGCCAGCAGCCAAGATGTCGGGACAGGGGTTGGGGATACGCAGTATTTT
TRBJ2-1 TRBD2 TRBV5-4 once CASSLTPFRTSLYNEQFF TGTGCCAGCAGCCTAACCCCATTCCGGACTAGTTTATACAATGAGCAGTTCTTC
TRBJ1-1 NA TRBV12-3/TRBV12-4 NA CASTKDMLNTEAFF TGTGCCAGCACCAAGGACATGCTGAACACTGAAGCTTTCTTT
TRBJ1-2 TRBD1 TRBV7-2 NA CASSQGQPNYGYTF TGTGCCAGCAGCCAGGGACAGCCCAACTATGGCTACACCTTC
TRBJ1-1 NA TRBV7-2 NA CASSSSWGNTEAFF TGTGCCAGCAGCAGTAGCTGGGGAAACACTGAAGCTTTCTTT
TRBJ2-2 NA TRBV9 NA CASSVVAAGTGELFF TGTGCCAGCAGCGTAGTAGCGGCGGGCACCGGGGAGCTGTTTTTT
TRBJ1-5 NA TRBV3-1 few CASSQDVGQPQHF TGTGCCAGCAGCCAAGACGTTGGGCAGCCCCAGCATTTT
TRBJ2-1 TRBD1 TRBV3-1 NA CASSRLGQSNNEQFF TGTGCCAGCAGCCGATTGGGACAGTCCAACAATGAGCAGTTCTTC
TRBJ2-1 TRBD2 TRBV24-1 NA CATSDSGGGYEQFF TGTGCCACCAGTGACAGCGGGGGCGGGTACGAGCAGTTCTTC
TRBJ1-1 NA TRBV30 once CAWSVIGGGAFF TGTGCCTGGAGTGTTATAGGAGGAGGGGCTTTCTTT
TRBJ2-3 NA TRBV19 NA CASRTASTDTQYF TGTGCCAGTAGGACGGCAAGCACAGATACGCAGTATTTT
TRBJ2-3 TRBD2 TRBV12-3/TRBV12-4 NA CASRTSGGGGTQYF TGTGCCAGCAGGACTAGCGGGGGAGGGGGTACGCAGTATTTT
TRBJ2-1 TRBD2 TRBV20-1 NA CSASPGTIYNEQFF TGCAGTGCTAGTCCCGGGACTATCTACAATGAGCAGTTCTTC
TRBJ2-5 NA TRBV5-6 few CASSLIGETQYF TGTGCCAGCAGCTTGATAGGGGAGACCCAGTACTTC
TRBJ2-7 NA TRBV12-5 NA CASGTGDSSYEQYF TGTGCTAGTGGCACCGGCGACAGCTCCTACGAGCAGTACTTC
TRBJ2-4 TRBD2 TRBV5-6 NA CASSLAQAGVVKNIQYF TGTGCCAGCAGCTTGGCCCAGGCGGGGGTCGTAAAAAACATTCAGTACTTC
TRBJ1-1 NA TRBV18 NA CASSPSPGDMNTEAFF TGTGCCAGCTCACCATCCCCAGGTGACATGAACACTGAAGCTTTCTTT
TRBJ2-1 TRBD2 TRBV6-2/TRBV6-3 NA CASSYSGFSGVYNEQFF TGTGCCAGCAGTTACTCGGGGTTTAGCGGGGTTTACAATGAGCAGTTCTTC
TRBJ1-5 NA TRBV27 NA CASSLGSGNQPQHF TGTGCCAGCAGTTTAGGGTCAGGCAATCAGCCCCAGCATTTT
TRBJ2-3 TRBD2 TRBV29-1 NA CSVELTSGVDTQYF TGCAGCGTTGAACTTACTAGCGGGGTAGATACGCAGTATTTT
TRBJ1-5 NA TRBV14 NA CASSHGGASNQPQHF TGTGCCAGCAGCCACGGCGGAGCGAGCAATCAGCCCCAGCATTTT
TRBJ1-2 TRBD1 TRBV9 NA CASSVAGTAIGYTF TGTGCCAGCAGCGTAGCCGGGACAGCCATCGGCTACACCTTC
TRBJ2-4 NA TRBV11-2 NA CASRRASGQPGGNIQYF TGTGCCAGCAGACGCGCCTCCGGACAGCCCGGAGGGAACATTCAGTACTTC
TRBJ1-1 NA TRBV7-9 NA CASTLDSMNTEAFF TGTGCCAGCACCCTAGACAGTATGAACACTGAAGCTTTCTTT
TRBJ2-3 NA TRBV19 once CASSISTSTDTQYF TGTGCCAGTAGTATTTCTACGAGCACAGATACGCAGTATTTT
TRBJ2-4 TRBD2 TRBV20-1 NA CSARGGREAKNIQYF TGCAGTGCTAGAGGGGGGAGGGAAGCCAAAAACATTCAGTACTTC
TRBJ2-3 NA TRBV13 few CASSPRPPDTQYF TGTGCCAGCAGCCCCCGTCCGCCAGATACGCAGTATTTT